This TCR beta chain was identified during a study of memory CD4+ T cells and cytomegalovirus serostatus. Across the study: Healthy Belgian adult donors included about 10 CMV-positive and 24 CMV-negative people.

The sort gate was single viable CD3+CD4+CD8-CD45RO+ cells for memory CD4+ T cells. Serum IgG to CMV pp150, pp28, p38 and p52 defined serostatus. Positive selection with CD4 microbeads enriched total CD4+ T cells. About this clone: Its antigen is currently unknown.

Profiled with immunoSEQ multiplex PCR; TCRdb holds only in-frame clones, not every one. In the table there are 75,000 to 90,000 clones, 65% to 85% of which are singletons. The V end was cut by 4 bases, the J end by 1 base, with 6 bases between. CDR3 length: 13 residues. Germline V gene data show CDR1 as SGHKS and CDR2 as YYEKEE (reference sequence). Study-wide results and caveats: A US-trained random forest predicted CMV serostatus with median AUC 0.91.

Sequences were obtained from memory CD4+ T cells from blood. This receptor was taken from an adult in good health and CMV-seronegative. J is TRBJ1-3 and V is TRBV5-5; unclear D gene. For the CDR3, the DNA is TGTGCCAGCAGCCGGACTTCTGGAAACACCATATATTTT. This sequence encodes CASSRTSGNTIYF.